The 17 T cell receptor beta chains below were found in one sample sequenced in a study of identical twins. TCRdb recomputed calls from the 5' RACE reads with MiXCR, one row per CDR3 protein. The data contain roughly 700,000 distinct CDR3 sequences, 8.5% to 9% of them singletons. This sample was shared with a second study, whose subject was yellow fever vaccine responses in identical twins.

Source material: PBMCs. Receptors were obtained from a woman aged 18 to 35 in good health.

This clonotype was seen more than once but under ten times. The chain joins TRBV6-1 to TRBJ2-3; TRBD1 aligns across 7 bases. Germline-derived CDR1 and CDR2 are MNHNS and SASEGT. With V trimmed by 4 bases and J by 1 base, 8 bases remained unmatched. There are 16 residues in the CDR3. The DNA of the CDR3 is TGTGCCAGCAGTGCCGAGGGGGCCTCACGCACAGATACGCAGTATTTT. This codes for CASSAEGASRTDTQYF.

This clonotype came up many times. The chain recombines TRBV20-1 with TRBJ2-3; 9 bases are shared with TRBD2. This CDR3 region has 16 residues. Germline trimming cut 1 base from V and 1 base from J; bases unmatched to any gene: 6. The germline gives CDR1 DFQATT, CDR2 SNEGSKA (reference sequence). DNA for the CDR3: TGCAGTGCTAGAGGGGCCCTAGCGGGACGCACAGATACGCAGTATTTT. As protein: CSARGALAGRTDTQYF.

This chain links TRBV28 with TRBJ2-7; 8 positions match TRBD2. In germline, CDR1 is MDHEN, CDR2 SYDVKM. V dropped 3 bases and J dropped 0; count of bases not matched to a gene: 13. This CDR3 region has 18 residues. The CDR3 protein is CASSFLAGYKGSSYEQYF. CDR3 in DNA: TGTGCCAGCAGTTTTCTAGCGGGTTATAAGGGGAGCTCCTACGAGCAGTACTTC.

The V call is TRBV12-5, the J call TRBJ2-3; D gene uncertain. This CDR3 spans 14 amino acids. Germline V lookup: CDR1 LGHNT, CDR2 FRNRAP. V lost 5 bases, J lost 6 bases, and 15 bases lay in between. The CDR3 spells CASGPTPAGDTQYF. The CDR3 DNA follows: TGTGCTAGTGGTCCAACCCCCGCCGGGGATACGCAGTATTTT.

As regards this clonotype: This may stem from a read error, because a much larger clone lies one nucleotide away. This chain uses TRBV27 with TRBJ2-3; D is uncertain. Germline V gives CDR1 MNHEY, CDR2 SMNVEV (reference sequence). The CDR3 has 15 residues. CDR3 DNA: TGTGCCAGCAGTTTATCGGCCTACTTCACAGATACGCTGTATTTT. Translating it yields CASSLSAYFTDTLYF.

This clonotype was found a few times. This rearrangement joins TRBV7-2 to TRBJ2-3, with D perhaps TRBD1 or TRBD2 (5 bases each). Deletions cut 5 bases from V and 2 bases from J, with 20 bases between. In germline, CDR1 is SGHTA, CDR2 FQGNSA. The CDR3 totals 17 residues. For the CDR3, the DNA is TGTGCCAGCAGCCCGACGGCAGGGAGAAGTGTCACAGATACGCAGTATTTT. It encodes CASSPTAGRSVTDTQYF.

V gene TRBV20-1 combines with J gene TRBJ2-2; tentative D call: TRBD2 (5 bases). V shed 2 bases and J shed 12 bases, with 25 bases lying between them. Germline CDR1 reads DFQATT; CDR2 reads SNEGSKA (reference sequence). This CDR3 contains 16 residues. CDR3 residues: CSARHIITGGPSKLFF. CDR3 in DNA: TGCAGTGCTAGACACATCATTACCGGAGGTCCGAGTAAGCTGTTTTTT.

In this sample, this clonotype turned up a few times. The chain joins TRBV6-5 to TRBJ1-6, with D maybe TRBD1 (5 bases). V gave up 2 bases and J gave up 3 bases, with 8 bases separating them. CDR3 length: 15 amino acids. Germline V gene data show CDR1 as MNHEY and CDR2 as SVGAGI. CDR3 nucleotide sequence: TGTGCCAGCAGTTACGACAGCCTCTATAATTCACCCCTCCACTTT. Translation: CASSYDSLYNSPLHF.

This clonotype was seen more than once but under ten times. This chain links TRBV11-3 with TRBJ2-3, with TRBD1 as a possible D gene (8 bases). V lost 5 bases and J lost 3, with 18 bases in between. CDR1 and CDR2 from the germline V gene are SGHNT and YENEEA. The CDR3 length is 16 residues. In DNA, the CDR3 is TGTGCCAGCAGCAAACGGACAGGGAGGGGGACAGATACGCAGTATTTT. It yields the protein CASSKRTGRGTDTQYF.

The table lists this clonotype with a few counts. This rearrangement joins TRBV6-5 to TRBJ1-6; D might be TRBD1 (5 bases). The CDR3 sequence is 14 residues long. Germline V gene sequence: CDR1 MNHEY, CDR2 SVGAGI. V was trimmed by 2 bases and J by 9 bases, leaving 11 bases between them. The CDR3 loop is CASSYRDRTSPLHF. CDR3 sequence (DNA): TGTGCCAGCAGTTACCGGGACCGGACTTCACCCCTCCACTTT.

This rearrangement joins TRBV24-1 to TRBJ2-1; TRBD2 aligns across 11 bases. Germline lookup yields CDR1 KGHDR and CDR2 SFDVKD. The CDR3 extends over 12 amino acids. After removal of 5 bases from V and 10 bases from J, the junction contained 0 bases not matched to a gene. In DNA form, the CDR3 reads TGTGCCACCAGTGCTAGCGGGAGGGAGCAGTTCTTC. Protein product: CATSASGREQFF.

This clonotype appeared many times. For the CDR3, the DNA is TGTGCCAGCAGCTCGCGGGGGTCAAGCACAGATACGCAGTATTTT. It codes for CASSSRGSSTDTQYF. This chain connects TRBV11-2 to TRBJ2-3, with 7 bases aligning to TRBD2. V trimming: 4 bases; J trimming: 0 bases; junction bases outside the gene matches: 4. CDR3 length equals 15 residues. Per the germline V gene, CDR1 is SGHAT and CDR2 is FQNNGV.

This clonotype appeared many times. The rearrangement links TRBV21-1 to TRBJ2-3. TRBV21-1 is marked as a pseudogene. The CDR3 contains 16 residues. CDR3 residues: CASSKDLGESTDTQYF. CDR3 in DNA: TGTGCCAGCAGCAAAGACCTCGGCGAGAGCACAGATACGCAGTATTTT.

The chain recombines TRBV20-1 with TRBJ2-1, with 7 bases lining up with TRBD2. The CDR3 sequence is 15 residues long. Trimming cost V 6 bases and J 3 bases; bases outside gene matches: 11. CDR1 DFQATT and CDR2 SNEGSKA come from the germline V gene (reference sequence). This CDR3 is CSAKSREGGYNEQFF. As DNA, the CDR3 is TGCAGTGCAAAGAGCAGGGAGGGCGGCTACAATGAGCAGTTCTTC.

This clonotype turned up a few times. The V call is TRBV5-1, the J call TRBJ2-7; 8 positions match TRBD2. Trimming removed 4 bases from V and 0 bases from J; junction bases left unmatched: 6. The CDR3 consists of 15 residues. Germline assignment: CDR1 SGHRS and CDR2 YFSETQ. The CDR3 bases are TGCGCCAGCAGCCCTATAGCGGGGCCCTCCTACGAGCAGTACTTC. As protein: CASSPIAGPSYEQYF.

The rearrangement uses TRBV7-2 and TRBJ2-3; TRBD2 aligns across 14 bases. Germline CDR1 and CDR2: SGHTA and FQGNSA. CDR3 length: 16 residues. V was pared by 4 bases and J by 6 bases, with 6 bases of the junction left unmatched. CDR3 sequence: CASSSGLAGASDTQYF. DNA of the CDR3: TGTGCCAGCAGCTCGGGACTAGCGGGAGCGTCGGATACGCAGTATTTT.

This clonotype was seen repeatedly, ten times or more. The chain carries TRBV4-3 and TRBJ2-1, with 10 nucleotides matching TRBD1. This CDR3 contains 16 residues. After removal of 4 bases from V and 8 bases from J, the junction contained 11 bases not matched to a gene. In germline, CDR1 is LGHNA, CDR2 YSLEER. CDR3 region: CASSPHRDRGGDEQFF. CDR3 nucleotide sequence: TGCGCCAGCAGCCCGCACCGGGACAGGGGAGGGGATGAGCAGTTCTTC.